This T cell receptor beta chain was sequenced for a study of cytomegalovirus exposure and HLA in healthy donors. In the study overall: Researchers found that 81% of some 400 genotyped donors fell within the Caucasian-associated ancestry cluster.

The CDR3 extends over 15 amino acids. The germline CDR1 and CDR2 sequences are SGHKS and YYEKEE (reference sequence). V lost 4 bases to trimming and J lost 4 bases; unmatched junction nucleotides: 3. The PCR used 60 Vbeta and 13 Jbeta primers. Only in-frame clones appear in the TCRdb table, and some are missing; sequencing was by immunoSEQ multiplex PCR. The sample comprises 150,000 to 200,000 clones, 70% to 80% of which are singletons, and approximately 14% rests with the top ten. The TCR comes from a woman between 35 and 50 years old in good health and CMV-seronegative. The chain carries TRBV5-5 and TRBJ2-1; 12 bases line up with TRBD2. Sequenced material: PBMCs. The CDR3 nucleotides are TGTGCCAGCAGCCTGGGGACTAGCGGGTACAATGAGCAGTTCTTC. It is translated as CASSLGTSGYNEQFF. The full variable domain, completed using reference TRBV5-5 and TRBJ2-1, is DAGVTQSPTHLIKTRGQQVTLRCSPISGHKSVSWYQQVLGQGPQFIFQYYEKEERGRGNFPDRFSARQFPNYSSELNVNALLLGDSALYLCASSLGTSGYNEQFFGPGTRLTVL.